This entry describes one T cell receptor beta chain. Its antigen remains unknown. A junction boundary mismatches the germline segment, possibly from a read error. It was with random hexamers that about 0.45 to 1 ug RNA was reverse transcribed. In TCRdb, the immunoSEQ multiplex PCR reads were re-called with MiXCR into one record per CDR3 protein. Here the sample spans some 190,000 distinct CDR3 sequences, about 95% being singletons. Germline V gene sequence: CDR1 SGDLS, CDR2 YYNGEE. The length of the CDR3 is 16 residues. These data come from a study of CD8 T cells in Susac syndrome. Peripheral blood CD8+ and CD4+ T cells were profiled by TCR beta sequencing. Study conclusions and caveats: Clonal expansion did not appear in Susac syndrome CD4+ T cell repertoires.

This sequence originates from a human donor with Susac syndrome. Material: CD4+ T cells from PBMCs. The chain uses TRBV9 and TRBJ1-1; unclear D gene. CDR3 loop: CASSAFESTGNSEAFF. The CDR3 nucleotides read TGTGCCAGCAGCGCCTTCGAGAGTACGGGGAACAGTGAAGCTTTCTTT.